This note documents a single TCR beta chain sequence. No cognate antigen has been identified for it. Qualities for individual bases were not recorded, and no much larger clone is one base off. The data are from a study of graft-versus-host responses after intestinal transplantation (dated by TCRdb to about 2021). In terms of the full investigation: Recipients received multivisceral, liver-intestinal, or isolated intestinal transplants. Every recipient was given anti-thymocyte globulin induction, then maintenance tacrolimus and steroids for about three years. After intestinal transplantation, graft-versus-host and host-versus-graft alloreactive T cell clones in the graft, circulation and bone marrow were tracked using bulk TCR-beta CDR3 sequencing. To identify alloreactive clones, pre-transplant mixed lymphocyte reaction products were sequenced and then compared with unstimulated pre-transplant donor and recipient T cells. Of the 20 to 25 intestinal transplant recipients enrolled in the cohort, one of whom was a retransplant, a few patients without pretransplant specimens were excluded. Donor T cell macrochimerism was defined as a peak of at least 4% donor T cells among recipient peripheral blood mononuclear cells. Instead of going to the commercial service, samples from a few later patients were sequenced in-house on an Illumina MiSeq and processed with MiXCR.

The CDR3 holds 15 amino acids from the cysteine to the phenylalanine. The only DNA kept is the CDR3, 45 bases in frame from the first base. V has 3 bases trimmed and J has 2 bases trimmed; junction bases matching no gene number 3. Taken from the germline V gene, the CDR1 and CDR2 loops are SGHAT and FQNNGV. The time point label on this specimen signifies: cells obtained before transplantation from donor or recipient. CD3+CD4+ and CD3+CD8+ populations were FACS-sorted from unstimulated pre-transplant donor and recipient cells taken from spleen or lymph nodes. Library prep was done by the immunoSEQ multiplex PCR assay. For most patients, genomic DNA was isolated with the Qiagen DNeasy Blood and Tissue Kit and shipped frozen to Adaptive Biotechnologies for TCR sequencing. For most patients, high-throughput TCR-beta CDR3 sequencing of genomic DNA was performed by Adaptive Biotechnologies. In the original analysis: TCR sequencing data were retrieved from Adaptive's ImmunoSEQ software for about 17 patients, whereas a few other patients were processed with MiXCR and VDJtools. To correct CD4 versus CD8 sorting errors, sequences present in both subsets at a frequency ratio below 5:1 were removed. CDR3 nucleotide sequences shared between donor and recipient were removed because the origin of such sequences could not be assigned. At least 2-fold expansion over unstimulated cells and a minimum CFSE-low frequency of 0.002% (template counts) or 0.001% (read counts) were required for clones to be classified as alloreactive. Mappable clones were those detected in sequenced pre-transplant spleen, lymph node, or MLR CFSE-low populations of the donor or recipient. Cumulative frequency of alloreactive clones was calculated as a percentage of all sequences weighted by copy number. Entries here come from immuneACCESS through TCRdb and include only in-frame sequences with V and J called. Some clones fail to appear in such tables; in the studies checked, an unresolved V gene covers under half of the shortfall, and the cause of the remainder is unknown. The V and J calls and the clone size are those of that table, but D and trimming were determined from the DNA. This sample gives some 80,000 clones in total; more than 85% of them show up just once. The ten largest clones represent less than 8.5% of the sample.

Study-level results and caveats: In patients with donor T cell macrochimerism, the allografts had high GvH to HvG T cell clonal ratios. Peak levels of circulating GvH clones were associated with declines in HvG clones early after transplant. GvH clones were detected in recipient bone marrow, and some appeared earlier in ileal mucosa or blood, consistent with an intestinal mucosal origin. Conclusions were limited by the relatively low number and heterogeneity of intestinal transplant patients.

This material consisted of unstimulated CD8+ T cells sorted from spleen or lymph node cells, taken before transplant. The chain is assembled from TRBV11-2 and TRBJ2-7, with TRBD2 identical over 11 junction bases. The clonotype comes from a human donor who was the organ donor for an intestinal transplant. The nucleotides read TGTGCCAGCAGCTTTGCTAGCGGGGGGACCTACGAGCAGTACTTC. Its translation is CASSFASGGTYEQYF.